The 15 T cell receptor beta chains presented below share a single source sample, sequenced in a study of vaccination and CD4 T cells after COVID-19. Their target antigens are unknown. Treatment given: approximately 10-day PBMC culture with coronavirus spike peptide pools or control peptides (ViraFEST assay). Oncomine TCR Beta short-read sequencing was applied to DNA from cultured CD4+ T cells. TCRdb ran MiXCR on the PCR reads and lists one entry per CDR3 protein. Of about 11,000 distinct CDR3 sequences in the sample, 40% to 45% are singletons; the top ten hold less than 7.5%. The sample taken for sequencing was CD4+ T cells from blood, cultured in vitro. The receptors stem from a human donor who had recovered from COVID-19.

V usage is TRBV5-5 and J usage is TRBJ1-2; D is unresolved. The CDR3 has 14 residues. With 2 bases removed from V and 4 bases from J, the gap between germline ends came to 12 bases. Per germline, CDR1 SGHKS and CDR2 YYEKEE (reference sequence). This CDR3 reads CASSFTTGFYGYTF. CDR3 DNA sequence: TGTGCCAGCAGCTTTACCACGGGATTCTATGGCTACACCTTC.

This rearrangement joins TRBV18 to TRBJ1-1; D gene unclear. CDR3 size: 13 residues. In germline, CDR1 is KGHSH, CDR2 LQKENI. V was cut by 0 bases and J by 1 base, with 3 bases left in between. The DNA of the CDR3 is TGTGCCAGCTCACCACCAGGGAACACTGAAGCTTTCTTT. Translation gives CASSPPGNTEAFF.

The table lists this clonotype with a few counts. The chain uses TRBV6-2 or TRBV6-3 and TRBJ1-6; D not resolved. CDR3 length: 14 amino acids. The ends were cut back, 6 bases at V and 4 bases at J, with 10 bases in the middle. Germline V gene lookup returns CDR1 MNHEY and CDR2 SVGEGT. The DNA of the CDR3 is TGTGCCAGCAGCTTCTGGGATTATAATTCACCCCTCCACTTT. It specifies CASSFWDYNSPLHF.

This clonotype showed up just once. The J gene is TRBJ2-5, the V gene TRBV9; 11 bases are shared with TRBD1. The CDR3 spans 17 residues. CDR1 SGDLS and CDR2 YYNGEE come from the germline V gene. V was pared by 0 bases and J by 4 bases, with 8 bases of the junction left unmatched. The CDR3 spells CASSVVPTGQGAETQYF. The CDR3 bases are TGTGCCAGCAGCGTAGTGCCAACCGGACAGGGGGCAGAGACCCAGTACTTC.

The chain links TRBV12-3 or TRBV12-4 to TRBJ2-7, with 7 bases that match TRBD1. The CDR3 runs to 12 residues. Losses at the gene ends were 6 bases for V and 6 bases for J; bases not matched to a gene: 5. The chain's CDR3 is CASSLNRGEQYF. Here the CDR3 DNA reads TGTGCCAGCAGCCTAAACAGGGGCGAGCAGTACTTC.

V usage is TRBV5-1 and J usage is TRBJ2-7; 9 nucleotides line up with TRBD1. This CDR3 has 14 residues. Germline V CDR1 and CDR2: SGHRS, YFSETQ. The V segment lost 7 bases and the J segment 1 base; nucleotides outside the gene matches: 6. The CDR3 region is CASSTGQGSYEQYF. The CDR3 coding sequence is TGCGCCAGCTCAACGGGACAGGGATCCTACGAGCAGTACTTC.

This clonotype has more than one count but fewer than ten. The chain employs TRBV7-2 and TRBJ1-6; D may be TRBD1 (5 bases). The CDR3 spans 15 residues. Trimming shortened V by 5 bases and J by 9 bases, and 17 bases separated the two germline ends. Germline CDR1 reads SGHTA; CDR2 reads FQGNSA. The CDR3 sequence is CASSPDQGEGSPLHF. In DNA form, the CDR3 reads TGTGCCAGCAGCCCCGACCAGGGAGAGGGTTCACCCCTCCACTTT.

The rearrangement uses TRBV20-1 and TRBJ1-4, with TRBD1 as a possible D gene (6 bases). The germline CDR1 and CDR2 sequences are DFQATT and SNEGSKA (reference sequence). This CDR3 is 15 amino acids long. Between the trimmed V and J ends, which lost 0 bases and 5 bases, there was a span of 13 bases. The CDR3 coding sequence is TGCAGTGCTAGAGATCAACGCAGGGGCAATGAAAAACTGTTTTTT. This codes for CSARDQRRGNEKLFF.

For the CDR3, the DNA is TGTGCCAGCAGTTTGGGCAGGCCGAACTATGGCTACACCTTC. It is translated as CASSLGRPNYGYTF. This chain connects TRBV6-5 to TRBJ1-2; D is uncertain. The CDR3 extends over 14 amino acids. Trimming removed 4 bases from V and 2 bases from J, with 11 bases in between. CDR1 and CDR2 (germline): MNHEY, SVGAGI.

The chain has TRBV19 and TRBJ2-2, with 9 bases identical to TRBD2. Germline V gene lookup returns CDR1 LNHDA and CDR2 SQIVND (reference sequence). The CDR3 loop spans 13 amino acids. V shed 10 bases, J shed 4 bases, and the junction held 4 bases outside the gene matches. The CDR3 loop reads CATSGEVTGELFF. DNA of the CDR3: TGTGCCACTAGCGGGGAAGTCACCGGGGAGCTGTTTTTT. Together with reference TRBV19 and TRBJ2-2, the CDR3 gives the full variable domain: DGGITQSPKYLFRKEGQNVTLSCEQNLNHDAMYWYRQDPGQGLRLIYYSQIVNDFQKGDIAEGYSVSREKKESFPLTVTSAQKNPTAFYLCATSGEVTGELFFGEGSRLTVL.

This clonotype was recorded only once. J is TRBJ1-5 and V is TRBV4-1; possibly TRBD1 for D (5 bases). Germline values: CDR1 MGHRA, CDR2 YSYEKL. The CDR3 is 15 amino acids. Trimming took 0 bases from V and 7 from J, leaving 13 bases between them. CDR3 amino acids: CASSQDLAGWQPQHF. The CDR3 coding sequence is TGCGCCAGCAGCCAAGATCTGGCAGGGTGGCAGCCCCAGCATTTT.

As for this clonotype: A single base separates this from a much larger clone, so it may be a read error. The J gene is TRBJ1-2, the V gene TRBV6-5, with D perhaps matching TRBD1 (5 bases). Germline V gene lookup returns CDR1 MNHEY and CDR2 SVGAGI. The CDR3 spans 15 residues. For the CDR3, the DNA is TGTGCCAGCAATTACTCAGGGTACCGGGTGGATGGCTACACCTTC. Encoded protein: CASNYSGYRVDGYTF.

The V gene is TRBV24-1, the J gene TRBJ1-6; 7 bases line up with TRBD1. V lost 2 bases and J lost 7; bases outside the gene matches: 10. This CDR3 contains 17 residues. The germline CDR1 and CDR2 sequences are KGHDR and SFDVKD. The CDR3 DNA reads TGTGCCACCAGTGATTCAAAGAGGACAGGAGCAAATTCACCCCTCCACTTT. Its protein product is CATSDSKRTGANSPLHF.

This clonotype has more than one count but fewer than ten. The chain links TRBV6-5 to TRBJ1-6; D not resolved. The CDR3 length is 17 residues. Germline V lookup: CDR1 MNHEY, CDR2 SVGAGI. With 1 base removed from V and 1 base from J, the gap between germline ends came to 11 bases. In DNA, the CDR3 is TGTGCCAGCAGTTACTTGGGCGGACGATCCTATAATTCACCCCTCCACTTT. Its protein is CASSYLGGRSYNSPLHF.

The chain joins TRBV11-1 to TRBJ2-3; D ambiguous. CDR3 size: 15 residues. V was shortened by 5 bases and J by 2 bases, with 14 bases between the two germline ends. Germline V CDR1 and CDR2: SGHAT, FQDESV (reference sequence). CDR3 protein: CASSPSFLNTDTQYF. The CDR3 coding sequence is TGTGCCAGCAGCCCCTCCTTCCTAAACACAGATACGCAGTATTTT.